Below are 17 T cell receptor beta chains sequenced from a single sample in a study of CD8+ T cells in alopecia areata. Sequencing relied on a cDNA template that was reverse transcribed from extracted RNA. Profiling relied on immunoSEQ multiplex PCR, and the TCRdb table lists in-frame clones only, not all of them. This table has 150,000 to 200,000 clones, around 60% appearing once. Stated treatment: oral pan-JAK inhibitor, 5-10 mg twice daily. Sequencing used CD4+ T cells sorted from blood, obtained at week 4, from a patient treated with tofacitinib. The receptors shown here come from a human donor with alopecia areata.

The CDR3 DNA sequence: TGTGCCAGCAGCTTGAGCGAGACCCAGTACTTC. This encodes CASSLSETQYF. The chain employs TRBV5-6 and TRBJ2-5; D remains ambiguous. CDR1 SGHDT and CDR2 YYEEEE come from the germline V gene. The CDR3 is made up of 11 amino acids. The V end was cut by 1 base, the J end by 5 bases, with 3 bases between.

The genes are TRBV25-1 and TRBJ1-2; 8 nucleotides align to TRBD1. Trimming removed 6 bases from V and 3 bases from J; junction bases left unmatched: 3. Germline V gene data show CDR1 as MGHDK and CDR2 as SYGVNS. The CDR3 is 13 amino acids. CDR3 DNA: TGTGCCAGCAGCGGACAGGGTGACTATGGCTACACCTTC. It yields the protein CASSGQGDYGYTF.

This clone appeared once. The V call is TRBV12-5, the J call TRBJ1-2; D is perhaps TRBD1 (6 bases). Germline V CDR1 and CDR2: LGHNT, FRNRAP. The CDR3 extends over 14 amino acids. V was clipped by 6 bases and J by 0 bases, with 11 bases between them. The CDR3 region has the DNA TGTGCTAGTGGCGGGACACCCCCTAACTATGGCTACACCTTC. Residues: CASGGTPPNYGYTF.

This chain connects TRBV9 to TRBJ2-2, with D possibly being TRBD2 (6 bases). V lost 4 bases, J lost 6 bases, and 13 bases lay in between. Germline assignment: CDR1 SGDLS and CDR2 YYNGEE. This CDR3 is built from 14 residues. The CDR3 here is CASSSPAGPGELFF. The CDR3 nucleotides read TGTGCCAGCAGCTCCCCGGCGGGGCCCGGGGAGCTGTTTTTT.

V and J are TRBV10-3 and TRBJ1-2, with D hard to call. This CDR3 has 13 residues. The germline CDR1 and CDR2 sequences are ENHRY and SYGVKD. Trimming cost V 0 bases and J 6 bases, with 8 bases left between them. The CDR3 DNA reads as TGTGCCATCAGTGAGTCTTGGGCAGATGGCTACACCTTC. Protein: CAISESWADGYTF.

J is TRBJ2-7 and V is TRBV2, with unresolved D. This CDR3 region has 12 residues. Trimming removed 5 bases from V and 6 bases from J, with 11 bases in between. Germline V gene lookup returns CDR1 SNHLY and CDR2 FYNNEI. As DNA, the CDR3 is TGTGCCAGCAGTCCGATCGGGTCCGAGCAGTACTTC. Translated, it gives CASSPIGSEQYF.

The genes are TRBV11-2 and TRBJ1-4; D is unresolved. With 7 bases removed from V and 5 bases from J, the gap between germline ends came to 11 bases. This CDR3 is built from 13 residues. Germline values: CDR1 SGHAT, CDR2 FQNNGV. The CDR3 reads CASNDGINEKLFF. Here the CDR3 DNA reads TGTGCCAGCAACGACGGGATAAATGAAAAACTGTTTTTT. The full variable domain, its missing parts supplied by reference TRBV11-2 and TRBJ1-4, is EAGVAQSPRYKIIEKRQSVAFWCNPISGHATLYWYQQILGQGPKLLIQFQNNGVVDDSQLPKDRFSAERLKGVDSTLKIQPAKLEDSAVYLCASNDGINEKLFFGSGTQLSVL.

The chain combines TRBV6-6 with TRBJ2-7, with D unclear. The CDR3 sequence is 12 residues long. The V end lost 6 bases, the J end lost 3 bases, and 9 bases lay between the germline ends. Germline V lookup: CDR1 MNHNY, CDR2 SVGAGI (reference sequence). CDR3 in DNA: TGTGCCAGCAGCATAATCTTCTACGAGCAGTACTTC. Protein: CASSIIFYEQYF.

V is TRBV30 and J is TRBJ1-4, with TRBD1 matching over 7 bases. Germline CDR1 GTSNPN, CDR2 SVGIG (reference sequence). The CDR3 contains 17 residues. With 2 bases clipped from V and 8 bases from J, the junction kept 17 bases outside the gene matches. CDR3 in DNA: TGTGCCTGGAGTTCGGGACTCCGACAGGGATTTAGCGAAAAACTGTTTTTT. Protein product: CAWSSGLRQGFSEKLFF. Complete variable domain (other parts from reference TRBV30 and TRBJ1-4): SQTIHQWPATLVQPVGSPLSLECTVEGTSNPNLYWYRQAAGRGLQLLFYSVGIGQISSEVPQNLSASRPQDRQFILSSKKLLLSDSGFYLCAWSSGLRQGFSEKLFFGSGTQLSVL.

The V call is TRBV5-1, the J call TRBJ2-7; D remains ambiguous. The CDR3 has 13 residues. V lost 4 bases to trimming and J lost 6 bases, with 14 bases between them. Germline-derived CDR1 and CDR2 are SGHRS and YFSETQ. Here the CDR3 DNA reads TGCGCCAGCAGCCCCCTCCCCGAGCTCGAGCAGTACTTC. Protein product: CASSPLPELEQYF.

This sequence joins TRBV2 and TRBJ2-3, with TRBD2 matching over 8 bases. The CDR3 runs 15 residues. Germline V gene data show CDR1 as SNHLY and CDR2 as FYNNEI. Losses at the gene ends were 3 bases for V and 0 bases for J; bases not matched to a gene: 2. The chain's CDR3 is CASSDREGSTDTQYF. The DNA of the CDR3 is TGTGCCAGCAGTGATCGGGAGGGGAGCACAGATACGCAGTATTTT.

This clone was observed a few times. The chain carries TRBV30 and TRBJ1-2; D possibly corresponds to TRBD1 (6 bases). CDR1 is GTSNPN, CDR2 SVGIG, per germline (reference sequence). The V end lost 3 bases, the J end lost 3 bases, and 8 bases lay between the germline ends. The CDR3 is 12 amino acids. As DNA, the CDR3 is TGTGCCTGGAGGGACAGAGACTATGGCTACACCTTC. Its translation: CAWRDRDYGYTF.

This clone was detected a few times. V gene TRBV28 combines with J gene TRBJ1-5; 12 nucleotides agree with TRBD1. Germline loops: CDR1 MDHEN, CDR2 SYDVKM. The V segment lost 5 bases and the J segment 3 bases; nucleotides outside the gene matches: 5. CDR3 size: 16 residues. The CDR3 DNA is TGTGCCAGCAGTGTAGGGACAGGGGGCATCAATCAGCCCCAGCATTTT. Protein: CASSVGTGGINQPQHF.

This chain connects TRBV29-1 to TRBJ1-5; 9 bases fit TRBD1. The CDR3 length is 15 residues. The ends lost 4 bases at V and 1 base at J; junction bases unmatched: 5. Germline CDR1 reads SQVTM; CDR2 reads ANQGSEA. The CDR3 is CSVVPGTGSNQPQHF. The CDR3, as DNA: TGCAGCGTTGTCCCCGGGACAGGGAGCAATCAGCCCCAGCATTTT.

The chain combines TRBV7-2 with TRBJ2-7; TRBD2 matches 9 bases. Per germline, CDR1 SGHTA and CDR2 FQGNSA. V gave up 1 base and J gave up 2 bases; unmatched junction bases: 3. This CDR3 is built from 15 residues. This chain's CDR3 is CASSLVRGGTYEQYF. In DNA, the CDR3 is TGTGCCAGCAGCTTAGTGCGGGGGGGCACCTACGAGCAGTACTTC. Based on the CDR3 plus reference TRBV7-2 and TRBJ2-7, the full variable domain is GAGVSQSPSNKVTEKGKDVELRCDPISGHTALYWYRQSLGQGLEFLIYFQGNSAPDKSGLPSDRFSAERTGGSVSTLTIQRTQQEDSAVYLCASSLVRGGTYEQYFGPGTRLTVT.

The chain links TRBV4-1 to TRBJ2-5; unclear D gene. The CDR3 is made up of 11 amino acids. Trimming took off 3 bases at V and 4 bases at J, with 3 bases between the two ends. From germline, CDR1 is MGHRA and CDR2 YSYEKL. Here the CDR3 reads CASSQRETQYF. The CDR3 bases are TGCGCCAGCAGCCAGAGAGAGACCCAGTACTTC.

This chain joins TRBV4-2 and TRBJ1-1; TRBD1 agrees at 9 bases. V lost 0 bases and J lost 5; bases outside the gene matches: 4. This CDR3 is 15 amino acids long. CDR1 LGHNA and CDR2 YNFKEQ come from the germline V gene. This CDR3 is CASSQEGQGRTEAFF. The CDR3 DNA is TGTGCCAGCAGCCAAGAGGGACAGGGTAGGACTGAAGCTTTCTTT.